The 14 T cell receptor beta chains listed next were all sequenced from one sample in a study of T cells in Graves' hyperthyroidism and ophthalmopathy. Amplification targeted TCR beta CDR3 regions from RNA transcripts. When the TCR CDR3 underwent first-round RT-PCR, the HTBI primer set was used. TCRdb analysed the multiplex PCR reads with MiXCR anew, one entry per CDR3 protein. Here the sample spans about 840,000 distinct CDR3 sequences, 38% being singletons. Sequenced: blood. These receptors all come from a man aged 18 to 30 with Graves' hyperthyroidism.

On this clonotype: Compared with germline, one end of the junction differs, possibly owing to a read error. This rearrangement joins TRBV7-7 to TRBJ2-2, with D tentatively TRBD2 (5 bases). Germline V gene data show CDR1 as SSHAT and CDR2 as FNYEAQ (reference sequence). The CDR3 length is 14 residues. The CDR3 loop reads CASSSAPGRGELFF. The CDR3 DNA sequence: TGTGCTAGCAGCTCAGCCCCGGGGAGAGGGGAGCTGTTTTTT.

This clonotype was counted a few times. This chain joins TRBV7-9 and TRBJ1-3; D gene uncertain. V lost 3 bases, J lost 0 bases, and 12 bases lay in between. CDR1 and CDR2 (germline): SEHNR, FQNEAQ (reference sequence). The CDR3 is 16 amino acids. As DNA, the CDR3 is TGTGCCAGCAGCTTTTCGGCGAGGAGCTCTGGAAACACCATATATTTT. Translation: CASSFSARSSGNTIYF.

The table lists this clonotype with many counts. The V gene is TRBV2, the J gene TRBJ2-7; maybe TRBD1 (5 bases). The CDR3 consists of 14 residues. Trimming took 2 bases from V and 4 from J, leaving 12 bases between them. Germline-derived CDR1 and CDR2 are SNHLY and FYNNEI. The CDR3 DNA reads TGTGCCAGCAGTGAACAGGGCCGAGCTTACGAGCAGTACTTC. Amino acids: CASSEQGRAYEQYF.

The V call is TRBV29-1, the J call TRBJ1-5; 8 bases agree with TRBD1. CDR3 length: 12 amino acids. Trimming at V came to 5 bases and at J to 9 bases, leaving 6 bases not matched to a gene. Germline assignment: CDR1 SQVTM and CDR2 ANQGSEA. In nucleotides, the CDR3 is TGCAGCGTTACAACAGGGGGGCGGCCCCAGCATTTT. Translated, it gives CSVTTGGRPQHF. Drawing the rest from reference TRBV29-1 and TRBJ1-5, the complete variable domain is SAVISQKPSRDICQRGTSLTIQCQVDSQVTMMFWYRQQPGQSLTLIATANQGSEATYESGFVIDKFPISRPNLTFSTLTVSNMSPEDSSIYLCSVTTGGRPQHFGDGTRLSIL.

V gene TRBV3-1 combines with J gene TRBJ2-7; D remains unclear. Trimming cost V 3 bases and J 3 bases, with 3 bases left between them. CDR3 length equals 11 residues. In germline, CDR1 is LGHDT, CDR2 YNNKEL (reference sequence). The CDR3 DNA reads as TGTGCCAGCAGCCATGACTACGAGCAGTACTTC. It yields the protein CASSHDYEQYF.

The chain carries TRBV29-1 and TRBJ2-5; 13 nucleotides align to TRBD2. Germline V gene lookup returns CDR1 SQVTM and CDR2 ANQGSEA. CDR3 length equals 16 residues. V dropped 4 bases and J dropped 5; count of bases not matched to a gene: 10. The CDR3, as DNA: TGCAGCGTTGCCCAACTAGCGGGGGGGCGAAGGGAGACCCAGTACTTC. It codes for CSVAQLAGGRRETQYF.

This clonotype appeared many times. The chain has TRBV19 and TRBJ2-5; 7 bases map to TRBD1. The CDR3 spans 13 residues. V lost 10 bases to trimming and J lost 2 bases; unmatched junction nucleotides: 7. Per germline, CDR1 LNHDA and CDR2 SQIVND (reference sequence). Here the CDR3 reads CATKGTAQETQYF. As DNA, the CDR3 is TGTGCCACCAAGGGGACAGCACAAGAGACCCAGTACTTC.

This clonotype was observed a handful of times. The CDR3 sequence is CATSRGGRRRGNTEAFF. DNA of the CDR3: TGTGCCACCAGCAGAGGTGGCCGGCGCAGGGGGAACACTGAAGCTTTCTTT. The rearrangement joins TRBV15 to TRBJ1-1; maybe TRBD1 (6 bases). Trimming pared 1 base from V and 1 base from J, leaving 16 bases between. Germline V gene data show CDR1 as LNHNV and CDR2 as YYDKDF (reference sequence). The CDR3 contains 17 residues.

This clonotype was seen at least ten times. The V and J genes are TRBV2 and TRBJ1-1, with a weak D call TRBD1 (6 bases). The CDR3 runs to 14 residues. Germline assignment: CDR1 SNHLY and CDR2 FYNNEI. V was shortened by 7 bases and J by 4 bases, with 16 bases between the two germline ends. In nucleotides, the CDR3 is TGTGCCAGCACTCGGACAGATTATGCCACTGAAGCTTTCTTT. Its protein product is CASTRTDYATEAFF. Full variable domain (missing parts from reference TRBV2 and TRBJ1-1): EPEVTQTPSHQVTQMGQEVILRCVPISNHLYFYWYRQILGQKVEFLVSFYNNEISEKSEIFDDQFSVERPDGSNFTLKIRSTKLEDSAMYFCASTRTDYATEAFFGQGTRLTVV.

This clonotype was observed many times. The chain carries TRBV9 and TRBJ1-1; D gene unclear. This CDR3 region has 14 residues. The V gene's germline CDR1 is SGDLS and CDR2 YYNGEE. Deletions cut 0 bases from V and 1 base from J, with 7 bases between. CDR3 residues: CASSVVQPNTEAFF. The CDR3 bases are TGTGCCAGCAGCGTAGTACAGCCGAACACTGAAGCTTTCTTT.

About this clonotype itself: A read error may explain this, as a much larger clone is one base away. V gene TRBV9 combines with J gene TRBJ2-7; no clear D. There are 13 residues in the CDR3. Germline V gene sequence: CDR1 SGDLS, CDR2 YYNGEE. CDR3 bases: TGTGCCGGCAGCACCGACACCTTTGGAGAGCAGTACTTC. Translating gives CAGSTDTFGEQYF.

This clonotype was counted a few times. This chain connects TRBV19 to TRBJ1-1; possibly TRBD1 for D (5 bases). The germline V gene has CDR1 LNHDA and CDR2 SQIVND (reference sequence). This CDR3 spans 15 amino acids. The germline V and J ends were trimmed by 0 bases and 11 bases, with 19 bases remaining between them. In DNA, the CDR3 is TGTGCCAGTAGTATAGATGTCGGGACTCCATCCAACGCTTTCTTT. The encoded protein is CASSIDVGTPSNAFF.

At least ten counts were recorded for this clonotype. This chain links TRBV7-9 with TRBJ1-3, with TRBD1 matching over 7 bases. Germline V CDR1 and CDR2: SEHNR, FQNEAQ (reference sequence). This CDR3 spans 12 amino acids. The trim removed 6 bases at V and 8 bases at J, leaving 4 bases unmatched. CDR3 sequence reads: CASRSDRDTIYF. The CDR3 DNA reads TGTGCCAGCAGATCCGACAGGGACACCATATATTTT.

This clonotype appeared a few times. The chain joins TRBV11-3 to TRBJ1-1; TRBD1 might be the D (5 bases). Trimming shortened V by 5 bases and J by 1 base, and 14 bases separated the two germline ends. Germline V gene data show CDR1 as SGHNT and CDR2 as YENEEA. The CDR3 runs to 15 residues. CDR3 nucleotides: TGTGCCAGCAGCCCATTAAGCGACAGGAACACTGAAGCTTTCTTT. Protein sequence: CASSPLSDRNTEAFF.